Listed below are T cell receptor beta chains from one sample, sequenced in a study of T cell changes during pregnancy in multiple sclerosis. Only in-frame clones appear in the TCRdb table, and some are missing; sequencing was by immunoSEQ multiplex PCR. The sample lists 26,000 or so clones; 75% to 90% were seen once. Sequenced material: CD4+ T cells from peripheral blood mononuclear cells, taken in the first trimester of pregnancy. These receptors were obtained from a female donor in good health, enrolled as a control in a pregnancy study. CDR3s include the opening cysteine and the closing phenylalanine or tryptophan. Fields, in order: clone size, V gene, J gene, D gene, CDR3 protein, CDR3 DNA. The D gene is left open where the match is weak. Part of the rows lack a size; the others show once, few, many or a class for expanded clones.

>NA|TRBV6-5|TRBJ2-1|TRBD2
CASRRAGLVNEQFF
TGTGCCAGCAGGAGAGCGGGACTAGTCAATGAGCAGTTCTTC
>NA|TRBV14|TRBJ1-2|TRBD1
CASSGHRGSGYGYTF
TGTGCCAGCAGCGGCCACAGGGGATCAGGGTATGGCTACACCTTC
>once|TRBV11-2|TRBJ1-5|TRBD1
CASSRDRGRPQHF
TGTGCCAGCAGCCGGGACAGGGGAAGACCCCAGCATTTT
>NA|TRBV5-1|TRBJ2-5|NA
CASSPQQAPRETQYF
TGCGCCAGCAGCCCGCAACAGGCGCCCCGGGAGACCCAGTACTTC
>NA|TRBV18|TRBJ2-5|TRBD1
CASSPSRDRVGQYF
TGTGCCAGCTCACCGTCCAGGGACAGGGTGGGCCAGTACTTC
>NA|TRBV5-4|TRBJ1-1|NA
CASSTRGDSEAFF
TGTGCCAGCTCCACTCGGGGGGATTCTGAAGCTTTCTTT
>NA|TRBV29-1|TRBJ2-7|TRBD1
CSVGGTGSSYEQYF
TGCAGCGTTGGCGGGACAGGGTCCTCCTACGAGCAGTACTTC
>NA|TRBV5-1|TRBJ1-5|TRBD1
CASSSGTGSNQPQHF
TGCGCCAGCAGCTCCGGGACAGGGTCGAATCAGCCCCAGCATTTT
>NA|TRBV2|TRBJ2-1|NA
CASSPYNEQFF
TGTGCCAGCAGTCCATACAATGAGCAGTTCTTC
>few|TRBV10-3|TRBJ2-7|NA
CAISEYEGYEQYF
TGTGCCATCAGTGAGTATGAGGGATACGAGCAGTACTTC
>NA|TRBV7-9|TRBJ2-6|NA
CASSSDLPSGANVLTF
TGTGCCAGCAGCTCAGATCTCCCTTCTGGGGCCAACGTCCTGACTTTC
>NA|TRBV28|TRBJ2-7|NA
CASSSTKREVISHEQYF
TGTGCCAGCAGCTCGACCAAAAGGGAGGTGATTAGCCACGAGCAGTACTTC
>once|TRBV5-4|TRBJ2-1|TRBD1
CASSPDRVRDEQFF
TGTGCCAGCAGCCCGGACAGGGTGAGGGATGAGCAGTTCTTC
>NA|TRBV7-3|TRBJ2-3|TRBD2
CASSLTGSGRTDTQYF
TGTGCCAGCAGCTTAACGGGTAGCGGGAGGACAGATACGCAGTATTTT
>few|TRBV19|TRBJ2-7|TRBD2
CASSPGRGGGEQYF
TGTGCCAGTAGTCCCGGGCGGGGGGGCGGCGAGCAGTACTTC
>NA|TRBV7-9|TRBJ2-6|TRBD1
CASSSDRGTLSGANVLTF
TGTGCCAGCAGTTCGGACAGGGGGACGCTCTCTGGGGCCAACGTCCTGACTTTC
>NA|TRBV4-2|TRBJ1-6|NA
CASSRQQDNSPLHF
TGTGCCAGCAGCCGACAGCAAGATAATTCACCCCTCCACTTT
>NA|TRBV2|TRBJ1-2|NA
CASSYRQAVYGYTF
TGTGCCAGCAGTTACCGACAGGCGGTGTATGGCTACACCTTC
>NA|TRBV7-8|TRBJ1-2|TRBD1
CASSLGAGGTGDYGYTF
TGTGCCAGCAGCTTAGGGGCCGGTGGGACAGGCGACTATGGCTACACCTTC
>NA|TRBV11-2|TRBJ2-7|TRBD1
CASSSGQGGTTRYEQYF
TGTGCCAGCAGCTCCGGACAGGGTGGAACCACACGCTACGAGCAGTACTTC
>NA|TRBV6-6|TRBJ2-2|TRBD2
CASSFVAGDTGELFF
TGTGCCAGCAGTTTCGTAGCGGGGGACACCGGGGAGCTGTTTTTT
>NA|TRBV4-3|TRBJ2-5|NA
CASSQQPPQGGETQYF
TGCGCCAGCAGCCAACAGCCTCCACAGGGAGGGGAGACCCAGTACTTC
>NA|TRBV25-1|TRBJ2-3|NA
CASSESSTQYF
TGTGCCAGCAGTGAATCCTCCACGCAGTATTTT
>NA|TRBV5-1|TRBJ2-3|TRBD2
CASSTEAGGLGDTQYF
TGCGCCAGCAGCACAGAAGCGGGGGGGCTGGGAGATACGCAGTATTTT
>NA|TRBV7-8|TRBJ2-1|TRBD2
CASSLGTSGRTNNEQFF
TGTGCCAGCAGCTTAGGGACTAGCGGGAGGACTAACAATGAGCAGTTCTTC
>NA|TRBV28|TRBJ1-5|TRBD1
CASRPGQVGQPQHF
TGTGCCAGCAGACCTGGACAGGTTGGGCAGCCCCAGCATTTT
>NA|TRBV30|TRBJ1-4|NA
CAWSRWSDNEKLFF
TGTGCCTGGAGTCGATGGTCAGATAATGAAAAACTGTTTTTT
>NA|TRBV6-4|TRBJ2-1|TRBD2
CASSGNSGGLVFNEQFF
TGTGCCAGCAGTGGAAATAGCGGGGGCCTGGTATTCAATGAGCAGTTCTTC
>NA|TRBV4-3|TRBJ2-1|TRBD2
CASSQIGASGYNEQFF
TGCGCCAGCAGCCAGATCGGGGCTAGCGGATACAATGAGCAGTTCTTC
>NA|TRBV2|TRBJ2-2|TRBD2
CASSLLAGERTGELFF
TGTGCCAGCAGTTTACTAGCGGGGGAAAGGACCGGGGAGCTGTTTTTT
>NA|TRBV6-6|TRBJ1-3|NA
CASSYSSTAGNTIYF
TGTGCCAGCAGTTACTCGAGTACAGCTGGAAACACCATATATTTT
>NA|TRBV5-1|TRBJ1-2|NA
CASSLVGDYGYTF
TGCGCCAGCAGCTTGGTGGGAGACTATGGCTACACCTTC
>NA|TRBV15|TRBJ1-2|NA
CATSTRFTDKDGYTF
TGTGCCACCAGCACCAGATTCACCGACAAAGATGGCTACACCTTC
>NA|TRBV18|TRBJ2-1|TRBD1
CASSPLIGDSSNEQFF
TGTGCCAGCTCACCCCTTATCGGGGACAGCTCTAATGAGCAGTTCTTC
>NA|TRBV28|TRBJ2-3|NA
CASSFARAYTDTQYF
TGTGCCAGCAGTTTCGCCAGGGCTTATACAGATACGCAGTATTTT
>NA|TRBV5-8|TRBJ2-2|NA
CASRERWSSGELFF
TGTGCCAGCAGAGAGCGGTGGAGCTCCGGGGAGCTGTTTTTT
>NA|TRBV23-1|TRBJ2-1|TRBD2
CASSHYRGGTEEQFF
TGCGCCAGCAGTCATTACCGGGGGGGGACCGAAGAGCAGTTCTTC
>NA|TRBV9|TRBJ2-1|TRBD2
CASSTRLALANEQFF
TGTGCCAGCAGCACAAGACTAGCGCTCGCTAATGAGCAGTTCTTC
>NA|TRBV28|TRBJ2-3|TRBD2
CASSLPSSGGDTQYF
TGTGCCAGCAGTTTACCCTCTAGCGGGGGAGATACGCAGTATTTT
>NA|TRBV7-2|TRBJ2-3|NA
CASSLGGPRHTDTQYF
TGTGCCAGCAGCTTAGGGGGGCCCCGCCACACAGATACGCAGTATTTT
>NA|TRBV6-1|TRBJ2-5|TRBD2
CASSEGLAGGHGYQETQYF
TGTGCCAGCAGTGAAGGGCTAGCGGGGGGCCACGGGTACCAAGAGACCCAGTACTTC
>NA|TRBV28|TRBJ1-3|TRBD1
CASSSTGVGNTIYF
TGTGCCAGCAGTTCGACAGGGGTTGGAAACACCATATATTTT
>once|TRBV11-2|TRBJ2-5|TRBD2
CASSLDPPAGNQETQYF
TGTGCCAGCAGCTTAGATCCCCCAGCGGGGAACCAAGAGACCCAGTACTTC
>NA|TRBV19|TRBJ1-2|NA
CASSWGRVGYGYTF
TGTGCCAGTAGTTGGGGCAGGGTCGGTTATGGCTACACCTTC
>NA|TRBV4-3|TRBJ2-3|TRBD1
CASSQEPGQGGDTQYF
TGCGCCAGCAGCCAAGAACCGGGACAGGGTGGGGATACGCAGTATTTT
>NA|TRBV19|TRBJ2-7|NA
CASSDRNYEQYF
TGTGCCAGTAGCGACAGGAACTACGAGCAGTACTTC
>NA|TRBV6-1|TRBJ1-2|NA
CASSELTGPNYGYTF
TGTGCCAGCAGTGAACTGACAGGACCTAACTATGGCTACACCTTC
>NA|TRBV7-8|TRBJ2-3|TRBD1
CASSLFSAGGTDTQYF
TGTGCCAGCAGCTTATTCTCGGCAGGGGGAACAGATACGCAGTATTTT
>NA|TRBV2|TRBJ1-3|NA
CASTGLSGNTIYF
TGTGCCAGCACCGGTCTCTCTGGAAACACCATATATTTT
>NA|TRBV5-6|TRBJ2-1|TRBD2
CASSSGTSGSSYNEQFF
TGTGCCAGCAGCTCCGGGACTAGCGGGAGCTCCTACAATGAGCAGTTCTTC